The rows below give T cell receptor beta chains drawn from one sample of a study of regulatory T cells in long-lasting Graves disease. MiXCR was run by TCRdb on the multiplex PCR reads, yielding one entry per CDR3 protein. The sample holds 650,000 to 850,000 distinct CDR3 sequences, roughly 30% seen once. The sequencing here drew on peripheral blood mononuclear cells (PBMCs), taken when the disease was refractory, from a patient treated with antithyroid drugs. Source of these receptors: a female donor with Graves disease. The CDR3 runs from the conserved cysteine through the conserved F or W. D genes are given only for firm matches.

D	J	V	CDR3
.	TRBJ2-3	TRBV12-3/TRBV12-4	CASSLDYLSGTQYF
TRBD1	TRBJ2-3	TRBV28	CASSSGTGGLDTQYF
.	TRBJ1-5	TRBV10-3	CAISAGTPNNQPQHF
TRBD2	TRBJ2-1	TRBV12-5	CASGWRREGLDEQFF
.	TRBJ1-2	TRBV19	CASSMYIYGYTF
.	TRBJ1-4	TRBV5-4	CASSYENEKLFF
TRBD2	TRBJ2-1	TRBV2	CASKLAGRSYNEQFF
.	TRBJ1-5	TRBV28	CASSPARVGSNQPQHF
.	TRBJ1-6	TRBV12-3/TRBV12-4	CASSLSGYNSPLHF
TRBD1	TRBJ1-1	TRBV28	CASSSQGRGNTEAFF